This TCR beta chain came from a study of shared clonotypes between healthy human individuals. Study findings and constraints: Owing to a small donor count, the genetic and exposure-history diversity represented was limited. Naive subsets, compared against memory subsets, generally had larger estimated richness values.

Germline values: CDR1 LGHNT, CDR2 FRNRAP. This CDR3 is built from 13 residues. The V and J ends lost 2 bases and 5 bases respectively, with 9 bases between them. The repertoire was sequenced with immunoSEQ multiplex PCR; TCRdb's copy has only in-frame clones and lacks some. The sample holds about 960,000 clones, 76% seen once. This clone appeared a few times. The antigen remains undetermined. It was into CD45RA+ naive and CD45RA-negative memory subsets that the CD4+ cells were split. Sequencing was performed on memory CD4+ T cells sorted from blood. As for subset: CD45RA-negative fraction. The clonotype originates from a man between 18 and 35 years old in good health. J is TRBJ1-1 and V is TRBV12-5; D remains unclear. CDR3 loop: CASGLPGWTEAFF. CDR3 coding DNA: TGTGCTAGTGGTTTGCCGGGTTGGACTGAAGCTTTCTTT.